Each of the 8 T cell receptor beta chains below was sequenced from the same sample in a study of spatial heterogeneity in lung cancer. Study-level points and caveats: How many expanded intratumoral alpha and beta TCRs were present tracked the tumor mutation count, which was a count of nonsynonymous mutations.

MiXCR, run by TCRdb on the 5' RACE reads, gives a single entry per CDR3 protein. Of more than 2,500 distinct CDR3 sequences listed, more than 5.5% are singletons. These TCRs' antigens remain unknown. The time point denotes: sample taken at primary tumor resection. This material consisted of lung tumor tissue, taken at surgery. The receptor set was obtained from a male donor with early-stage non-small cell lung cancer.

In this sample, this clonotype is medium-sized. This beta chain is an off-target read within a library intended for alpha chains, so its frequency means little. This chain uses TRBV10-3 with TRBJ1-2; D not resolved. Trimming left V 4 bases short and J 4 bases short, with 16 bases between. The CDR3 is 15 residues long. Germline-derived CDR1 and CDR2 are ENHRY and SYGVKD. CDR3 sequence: CAISVGPTVGYGYTF. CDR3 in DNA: TGTGCCATCAGTGTCGGCCCGACGGTAGGCTATGGCTACACCTTC.

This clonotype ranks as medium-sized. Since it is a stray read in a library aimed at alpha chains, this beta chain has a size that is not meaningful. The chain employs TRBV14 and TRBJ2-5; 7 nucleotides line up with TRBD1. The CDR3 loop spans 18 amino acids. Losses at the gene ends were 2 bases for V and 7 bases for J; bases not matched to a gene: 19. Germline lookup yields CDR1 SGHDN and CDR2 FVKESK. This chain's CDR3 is CASSQTDPYIGGAGTQYF. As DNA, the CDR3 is TGTGCCAGCAGCCAAACAGACCCTTATATAGGGGGCGCCGGGACCCAGTACTTC.

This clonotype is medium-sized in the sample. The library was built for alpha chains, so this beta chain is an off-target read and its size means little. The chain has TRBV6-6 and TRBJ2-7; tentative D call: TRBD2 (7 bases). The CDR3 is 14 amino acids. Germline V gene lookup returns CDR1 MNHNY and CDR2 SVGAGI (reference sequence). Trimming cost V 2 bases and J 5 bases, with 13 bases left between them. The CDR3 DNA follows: TGTGCCAGCAGTTACAGGGGGGAGGGGAACGAGCAGTACTTC. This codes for CASSYRGEGNEQYF.

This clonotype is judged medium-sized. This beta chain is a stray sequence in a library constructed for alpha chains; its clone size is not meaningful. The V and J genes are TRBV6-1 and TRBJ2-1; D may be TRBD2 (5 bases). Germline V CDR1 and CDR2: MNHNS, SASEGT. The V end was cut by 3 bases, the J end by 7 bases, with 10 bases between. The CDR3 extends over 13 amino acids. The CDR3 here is CASSESSRNEQFF. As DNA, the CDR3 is TGTGCCAGCAGTGAGTCTAGCAGGAATGAGCAGTTCTTC.

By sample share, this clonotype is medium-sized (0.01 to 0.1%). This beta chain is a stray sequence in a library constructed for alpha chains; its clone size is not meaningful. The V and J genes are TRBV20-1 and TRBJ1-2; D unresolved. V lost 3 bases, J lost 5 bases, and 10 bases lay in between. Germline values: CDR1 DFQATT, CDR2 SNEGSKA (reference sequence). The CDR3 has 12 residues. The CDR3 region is CSASYGDYGYTF. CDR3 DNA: TGCAGTGCTAGTTACGGGGATTATGGCTACACCTTC.

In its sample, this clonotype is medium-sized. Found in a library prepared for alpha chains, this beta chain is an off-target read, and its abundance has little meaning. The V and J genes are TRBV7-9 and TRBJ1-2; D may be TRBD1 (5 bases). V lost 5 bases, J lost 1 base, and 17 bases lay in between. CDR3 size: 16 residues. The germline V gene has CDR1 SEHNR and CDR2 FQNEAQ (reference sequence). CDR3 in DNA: TGTGCCAGCAGCCCGGACAAGCAGGGCATTAACTATGGCTACACCTTC. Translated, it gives CASSPDKQGINYGYTF.

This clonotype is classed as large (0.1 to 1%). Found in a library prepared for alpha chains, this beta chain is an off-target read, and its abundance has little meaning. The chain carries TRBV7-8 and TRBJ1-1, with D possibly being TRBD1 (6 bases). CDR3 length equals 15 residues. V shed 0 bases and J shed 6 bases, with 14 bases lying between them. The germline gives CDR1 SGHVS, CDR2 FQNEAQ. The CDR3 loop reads CASSLAWRSGAEAFF. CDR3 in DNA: TGTGCCAGCAGCTTAGCGTGGCGGTCAGGGGCTGAAGCTTTCTTT. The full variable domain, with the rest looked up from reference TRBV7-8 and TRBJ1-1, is GAGVSQSPRYKVAKRGQDVALRCDPISGHVSLFWYQQALGQGPEFLTYFQNEAQLDKSGLPSDRFFAERPEGSVSTLKIQRTQQEDSAVYLCASSLAWRSGAEAFFGQGTRLTVV.

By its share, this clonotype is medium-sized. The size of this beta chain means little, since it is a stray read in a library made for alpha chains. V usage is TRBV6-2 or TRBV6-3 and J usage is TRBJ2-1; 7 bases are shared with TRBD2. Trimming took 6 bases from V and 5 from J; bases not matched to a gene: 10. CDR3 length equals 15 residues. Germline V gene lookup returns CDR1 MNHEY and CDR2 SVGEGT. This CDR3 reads CASRPLATPHNEQFF. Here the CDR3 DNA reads TGTGCCAGCAGGCCACTAGCGACCCCCCACAATGAGCAGTTCTTC.